The 19 T cell receptor beta chains listed next were all sequenced from one sample in a study of CD8+ T cells in alopecia areata. As to treatment: oral pan-JAK inhibitor, 5-10 mg twice daily. The authors extracted RNA and reverse transcribed it into cDNA as the sequencing template. TCRdb keeps only in-frame clones here, not all; method: immunoSEQ multiplex PCR. This repertoire shows 170,000 or so clones, roughly 64% found once; its top ten account for roughly 12%. The sequences come from CD8+ T cells sorted from blood, collected at week 24, from a patient treated with tofacitinib. Receptors originate from a human donor with alopecia areata.

This clone was seen only a few times. The chain uses TRBV7-8 and TRBJ2-7; D gene ambiguous. Trimming pared 2 bases from V and 1 base from J, leaving 9 bases between. In germline, CDR1 is SGHVS, CDR2 FQNEAQ. This CDR3 is 14 amino acids long. This CDR3 is CASSLLSSSYEQYF. CDR3 DNA sequence: TGTGCCAGCAGCTTACTTTCGAGTTCCTACGAGCAGTACTTC. Based on the CDR3 plus reference TRBV7-8 and TRBJ2-7, the full variable domain is GAGVSQSPRYKVAKRGQDVALRCDPISGHVSLFWYQQALGQGPEFLTYFQNEAQLDKSGLPSDRFFAERPEGSVSTLKIQRTQQEDSAVYLCASSLLSSSYEQYFGPGTRLTVT.

The chain has TRBV6-1 and TRBJ1-2; D call uncertain. The CDR3 is 11 amino acids. The germline gives CDR1 MNHNS, CDR2 SASEGT. The V end lost 4 bases, the J end lost 8 bases, and 8 bases lay between the germline ends. The CDR3 coding sequence is TGTGCCAGCAGTGGGAGTTGGGGCTACACCTTC. Translating it yields CASSGSWGYTF.

V is TRBV19 and J is TRBJ1-5, with 8 bases that match TRBD1. The CDR3 extends over 15 amino acids. The trim removed 5 bases at V and 4 bases at J, leaving 7 bases unmatched. Germline CDR1 is LNHDA and CDR2 is SQIVND (reference sequence). The CDR3 coding sequence is TGTGCCAGTAGTTACAACAGGGGGATTAATCAGCCCCAGCATTTT. It is translated as CASSYNRGINQPQHF.

As regards this clone: This sample includes further DNA sequences coding for the same CDR3. This sequence joins TRBV5-6 and TRBJ1-2; the D is unclear. Trimming stripped 5 bases from V and 4 bases from J, with 9 bases between. CDR3 length equals 12 residues. Per germline, CDR1 SGHDT and CDR2 YYEEEE. The CDR3, as DNA: TGTGCCAGCAGTCTCGGATCCTATGGCTACACCTTC. Translation gives CASSLGSYGYTF.

This clone was seen more than once but under ten times. The chain has TRBV29-1 and TRBJ2-2; no clear D gene. Looked up from germline, CDR1 is SQVTM and CDR2 is ANQGSEA. The germline V and J ends were trimmed by 4 bases and 4 bases, with 13 bases remaining between them. This CDR3 is built from 14 residues. The CDR3 sequence is CSVARPSGTGELFF. The CDR3, as DNA: TGCAGCGTTGCCAGGCCATCGGGCACCGGGGAGCTGTTTTTT.

This clone was found a few times. The V gene is TRBV20-1, the J gene TRBJ1-2; the match to TRBD1 covers 8 bases. This CDR3 is built from 11 residues. The J segment lost 7 bases and the V segment lost 5 bases, leaving 3 bases of the junction unmatched. Germline lookup yields CDR1 DFQATT and CDR2 SNEGSKA (reference sequence). CDR3 bases: TGCAGTGCTGGCGACAGGGGTGGCTACACCTTC. Translated: CSAGDRGGYTF.

The chain has TRBV4-1 and TRBJ2-3, with D hard to call. The CDR3 runs 15 residues. V dropped 1 base and J dropped 0 bases, with 8 bases sitting between them. The V gene's germline CDR1 is MGHRA and CDR2 YSYEKL. CDR3 loop: CASSQAGTSTDTQYF. The CDR3 DNA reads TGCGCCAGCAGCCAAGCTGGTACTAGCACAGATACGCAGTATTTT.

This clone appeared a few times. This chain uses TRBV5-1 with TRBJ2-3; D uncertain. V was clipped by 3 bases and J by 6 bases, with 8 bases between them. The length of the CDR3 is 12 residues. Germline V lookup: CDR1 SGHRS, CDR2 YFSETQ. The CDR3 loop reads CASSYGGDTQYF. Written as DNA, the CDR3 is TGCGCCAGCAGCTATGGTGGCGATACGCAGTATTTT.

The CDR3 loop is CAIRQENSNQPQHF. The CDR3 DNA sequence: TGTGCCATCAGGCAGGAAAACAGCAATCAGCCCCAGCATTTT. This chain joins TRBV10-3 and TRBJ1-5; unclear D gene. This CDR3 is built from 14 residues. Germline CDR1 ENHRY, CDR2 SYGVKD. The germline V and J ends were trimmed by 6 bases and 1 base, with 10 bases remaining between them.

The chain couples TRBV25-1 to TRBJ2-7; D is undetermined. CDR1 is MGHDK, CDR2 SYGVNS, per germline. V lost 5 bases, J lost 0 bases, and 5 bases lay in between. The CDR3 consists of 12 residues. CDR3 in DNA: TGTGCCAGCAGTCACGTCTCCTACGAGCAGTACTTC. Translated, it gives CASSHVSYEQYF.

This chain links TRBV10-3 with TRBJ1-2; TRBD1 might be the D (5 bases). The V gene lost 4 bases and the J gene lost 5 bases, with 8 bases spanning the gap. Germline CDR1 reads ENHRY; CDR2 reads SYGVKD. This CDR3 comprises 12 residues. The CDR3 region is CAISGDGYGYTF. The CDR3 nucleotides are TGTGCCATCAGTGGGGACGGGTATGGCTACACCTTC.

This clone was counted only a few times. This chain connects TRBV29-1 to TRBJ1-1, with D perhaps matching TRBD1 (5 bases). Germline CDR1 reads SQVTM; CDR2 reads ANQGSEA. V gave up 5 bases and J gave up 5 bases, with 21 bases separating them. This CDR3 has 15 residues. CDR3 DNA: TGCAGCGTTCTCGGGTCCCGAAAGGACAAAACTGAAGCTTTCTTT. It translates to CSVLGSRKDKTEAFF.

This clone was picked up a small number of times. The chain couples TRBV9 to TRBJ1-4, with 7 bases fitting TRBD1. The CDR3 loop spans 15 amino acids. Trimming at V came to 3 bases and at J to 1 base, leaving 3 bases not matched to a gene. CDR1 is SGDLS and CDR2 is YYNGEE in the germline V gene. CDR3 DNA sequence: TGTGCCAGCAGCGCAAGGACAGGAACTAATGAAAAACTGTTTTTT. Translation: CASSARTGTNEKLFF.

The chain is built from TRBV5-6 and TRBJ2-7; D unclear. This CDR3 has 13 amino acids. The V end was cut by 0 bases, the J end by 3 bases, with 7 bases between. From germline, CDR1 is SGHDT and CDR2 YYEEEE. CDR3 sequence: CASSLVVGYEQYF. CDR3 sequence (DNA): TGTGCCAGCAGCTTGGTTGTGGGCTACGAGCAGTACTTC.

The chain uses TRBV5-6 and TRBJ1-5, with D unclear. The CDR3 runs 17 residues. The V gene's germline CDR1 is SGHDT and CDR2 YYEEEE. Trimming took off 0 bases at V and 3 bases at J, with 16 bases between the two ends. In DNA form, the CDR3 reads TGTGCCAGCAGCTTGGCCAATGGTCAGGATCTCAATCAGCCCCAGCATTTT. This encodes CASSLANGQDLNQPQHF.

The chain joins TRBV9 to TRBJ2-2; a weak D match, TRBD1 (6 bases). This CDR3 comprises 15 residues. Trimming left V 0 bases short and J 4 bases short, with 10 bases between. Germline CDR1 reads SGDLS; CDR2 reads YYNGEE. The CDR3 loop is CASSVVGAGTGELFF. CDR3 DNA sequence: TGTGCCAGCAGCGTAGTGGGGGCCGGCACCGGGGAGCTGTTTTTT.

The J gene is TRBJ2-5, the V gene TRBV7-9, with D perhaps matching TRBD2 (5 bases). This CDR3 has 13 residues. Germline lookup yields CDR1 SEHNR and CDR2 FQNEAQ (reference sequence). The V end lost 4 bases, the J end lost 5 bases, and 11 bases lay between the germline ends. This CDR3 is CASSSGSQETQYF. CDR3 sequence (DNA): TGTGCCAGCAGCTCGGGATCCCAGGAGACCCAGTACTTC.

The genes are TRBV27 and TRBJ1-1, with 7 bases identical to TRBD1. After removal of 0 bases from V and 5 bases from J, the junction contained 6 bases not matched to a gene. This CDR3 has 15 residues. CDR1 is MNHEY, CDR2 SMNVEV, per germline (reference sequence). This chain's CDR3 is CASSLSSRGGTEAFF. CDR3 coding DNA: TGTGCCAGCAGTTTATCGAGCAGGGGGGGTACTGAAGCTTTCTTT.

This chain links TRBV4-2 with TRBJ2-3; 7 bases line up with TRBD1. This CDR3 region has 17 residues. Germline loops: CDR1 LGHNA, CDR2 YNFKEQ. Losses at the gene ends were 0 bases for V and 0 bases for J; bases not matched to a gene: 6. The CDR3: CASSQDPGQRSTDTQYF. The CDR3 DNA reads as TGTGCCAGCAGCCAAGATCCGGGACAGCGAAGCACAGATACGCAGTATTTT.